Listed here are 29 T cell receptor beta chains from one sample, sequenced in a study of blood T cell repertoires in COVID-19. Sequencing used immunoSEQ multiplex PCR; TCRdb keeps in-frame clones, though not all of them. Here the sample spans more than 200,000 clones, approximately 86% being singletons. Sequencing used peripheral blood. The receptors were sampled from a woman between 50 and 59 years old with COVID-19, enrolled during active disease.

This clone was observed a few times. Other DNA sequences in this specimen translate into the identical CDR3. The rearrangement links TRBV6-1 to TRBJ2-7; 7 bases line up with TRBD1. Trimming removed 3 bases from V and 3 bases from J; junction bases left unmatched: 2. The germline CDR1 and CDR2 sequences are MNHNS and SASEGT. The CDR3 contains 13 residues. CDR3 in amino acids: CASSEGTVYEQYV. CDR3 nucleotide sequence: TGTGCCAGCAGTGAGGGGACAGTCTACGAGCAGTACGTC.

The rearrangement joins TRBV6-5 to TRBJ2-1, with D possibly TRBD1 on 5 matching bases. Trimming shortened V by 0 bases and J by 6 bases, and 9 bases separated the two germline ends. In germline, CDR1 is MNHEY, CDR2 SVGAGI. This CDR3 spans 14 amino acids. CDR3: CASSYSGVGNEQFF. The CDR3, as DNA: TGTGCCAGCAGTTACTCAGGGGTGGGCAATGAGCAGTTCTTC.

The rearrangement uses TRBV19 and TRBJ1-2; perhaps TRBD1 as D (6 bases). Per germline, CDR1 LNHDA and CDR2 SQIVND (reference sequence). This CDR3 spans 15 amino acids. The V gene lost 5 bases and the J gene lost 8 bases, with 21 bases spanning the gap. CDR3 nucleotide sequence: TGTGCCAGTAGTGGGGGCAGCCACAGGTCGGGAGGCTACACCTTC. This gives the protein CASSGGSHRSGGYTF.

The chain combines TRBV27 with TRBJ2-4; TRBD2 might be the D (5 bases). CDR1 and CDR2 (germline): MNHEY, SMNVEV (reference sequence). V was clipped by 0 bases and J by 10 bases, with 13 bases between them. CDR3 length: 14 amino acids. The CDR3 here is CASSLSGGLSIQYF. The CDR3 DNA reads TGTGCCAGCAGTTTATCGGGCGGGTTGAGTATTCAGTACTTC.

The CDR3, as DNA: TGTGCCATCAGTGAGCAGGGAACCCCTGAAGCTTTCTTT. It specifies CAISEQGTPEAFF. This chain connects TRBV10-3 to TRBJ1-1, with D perhaps matching TRBD1 (5 bases). The V end was cut by 2 bases, the J end by 6 bases, with 10 bases between. The CDR3 runs to 13 residues. Germline V CDR1 and CDR2: ENHRY, SYGVKD.

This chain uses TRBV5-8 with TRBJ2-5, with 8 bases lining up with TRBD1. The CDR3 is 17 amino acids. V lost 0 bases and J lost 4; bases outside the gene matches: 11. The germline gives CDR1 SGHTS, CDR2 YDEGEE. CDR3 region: CASSLVLRGQEGETQYF. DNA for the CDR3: TGTGCCAGCAGCTTGGTGTTGCGGGGACAGGAAGGAGAGACCCAGTACTTC.

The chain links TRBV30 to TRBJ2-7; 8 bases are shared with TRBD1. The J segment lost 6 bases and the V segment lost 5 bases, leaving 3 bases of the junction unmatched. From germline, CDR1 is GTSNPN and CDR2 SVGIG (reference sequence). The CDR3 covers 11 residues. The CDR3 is CAWGQGSEQYF. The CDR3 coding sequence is TGTGCCTGGGGACAGGGAAGCGAGCAGTACTTC.

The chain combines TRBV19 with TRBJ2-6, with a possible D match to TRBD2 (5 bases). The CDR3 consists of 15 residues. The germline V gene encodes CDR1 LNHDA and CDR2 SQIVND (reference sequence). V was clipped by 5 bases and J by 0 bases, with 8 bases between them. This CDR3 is CASSPRDSGANVLTF. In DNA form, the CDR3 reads TGTGCCAGTAGTCCCCGGGACTCTGGGGCCAACGTCCTGACTTTC.

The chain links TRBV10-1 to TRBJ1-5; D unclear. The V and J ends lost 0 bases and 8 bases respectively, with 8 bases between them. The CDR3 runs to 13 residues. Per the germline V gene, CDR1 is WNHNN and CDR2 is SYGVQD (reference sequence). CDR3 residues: CASSESTTEPQHF. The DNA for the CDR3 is TGCGCCAGCAGTGAGTCGACTACAGAGCCCCAGCATTTT.

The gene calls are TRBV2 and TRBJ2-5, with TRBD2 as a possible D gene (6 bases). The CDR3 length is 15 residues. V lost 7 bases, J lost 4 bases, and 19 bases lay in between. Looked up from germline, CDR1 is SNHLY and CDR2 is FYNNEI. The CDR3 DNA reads TGTGCCAGCAATCGGGAACGGGGAGCGGGAGAGACCCAGTACTTC. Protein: CASNRERGAGETQYF.

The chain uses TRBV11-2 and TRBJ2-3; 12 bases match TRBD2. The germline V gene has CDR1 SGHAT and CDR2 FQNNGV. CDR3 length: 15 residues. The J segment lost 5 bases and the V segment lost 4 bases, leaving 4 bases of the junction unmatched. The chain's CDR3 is CASSSTSGGGDTQYF. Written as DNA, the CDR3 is TGTGCCAGCAGCTCGACTAGCGGGGGTGGAGATACGCAGTATTTT.

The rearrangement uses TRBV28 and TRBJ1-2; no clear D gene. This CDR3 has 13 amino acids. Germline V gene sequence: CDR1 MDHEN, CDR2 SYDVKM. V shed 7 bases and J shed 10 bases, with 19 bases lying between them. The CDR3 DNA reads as TGTGCCAGCATATATCGCGAGGGCACCTTCTACACCTTC. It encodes CASIYREGTFYTF.

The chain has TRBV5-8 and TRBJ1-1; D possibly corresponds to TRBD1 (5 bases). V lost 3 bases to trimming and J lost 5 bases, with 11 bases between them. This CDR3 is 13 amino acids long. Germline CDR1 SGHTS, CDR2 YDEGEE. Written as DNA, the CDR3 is TGTGCCAGCAGCTCGGGGGGGTTGACTGAAGCTTTCTTT. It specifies CASSSGGLTEAFF.

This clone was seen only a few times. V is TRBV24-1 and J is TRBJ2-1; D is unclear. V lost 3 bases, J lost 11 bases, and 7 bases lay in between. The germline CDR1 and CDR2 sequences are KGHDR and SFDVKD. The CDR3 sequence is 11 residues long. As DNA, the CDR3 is TGTGCCACCAGTGATGAGGTCCAGCAGTTCTTC. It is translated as CATSDEVQQFF.

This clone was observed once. The CDR3 loop reads CASSEMANTEAFF. The CDR3 region has the DNA TGTGCCAGCAGTGAAATGGCTAACACTGAAGCTTTCTTT. The chain links TRBV2 to TRBJ1-1; D is undetermined. V was shortened by 2 bases and J by 2 bases, with 6 bases between the two germline ends. The CDR3 loop spans 13 amino acids. CDR1 SNHLY and CDR2 FYNNEI come from the germline V gene.

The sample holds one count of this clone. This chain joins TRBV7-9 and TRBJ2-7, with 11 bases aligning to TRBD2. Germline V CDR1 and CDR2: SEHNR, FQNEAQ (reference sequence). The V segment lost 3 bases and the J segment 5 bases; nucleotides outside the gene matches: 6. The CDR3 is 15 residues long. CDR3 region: CASSLNSGGADEQYF. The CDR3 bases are TGTGCCAGCAGCTTGAATAGCGGGGGGGCGGACGAGCAGTACTTC.

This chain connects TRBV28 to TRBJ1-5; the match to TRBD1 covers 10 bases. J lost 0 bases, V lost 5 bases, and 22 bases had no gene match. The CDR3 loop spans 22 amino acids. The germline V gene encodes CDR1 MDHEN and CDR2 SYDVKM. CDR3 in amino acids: CASSPRTGGRGEGAYSNQPQHF. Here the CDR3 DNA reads TGTGCCAGCAGTCCACGGACAGGGGGAAGAGGGGAGGGCGCTTATAGCAATCAGCCCCAGCATTTT.

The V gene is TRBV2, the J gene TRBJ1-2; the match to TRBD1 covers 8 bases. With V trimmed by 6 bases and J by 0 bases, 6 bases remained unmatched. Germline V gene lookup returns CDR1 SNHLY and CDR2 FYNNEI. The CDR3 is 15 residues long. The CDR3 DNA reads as TGTGCCAGCAGCGAACTACAGGGGGCTAACTATGGCTACACCTTC. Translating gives CASSELQGANYGYTF.

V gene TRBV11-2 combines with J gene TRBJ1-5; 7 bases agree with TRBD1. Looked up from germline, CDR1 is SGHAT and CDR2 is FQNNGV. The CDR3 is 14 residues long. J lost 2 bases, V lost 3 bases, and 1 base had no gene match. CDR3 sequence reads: CASSLQGGNQPQHF. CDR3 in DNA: TGTGCCAGCAGCTTGCAGGGGGGCAATCAGCCCCAGCATTTT.

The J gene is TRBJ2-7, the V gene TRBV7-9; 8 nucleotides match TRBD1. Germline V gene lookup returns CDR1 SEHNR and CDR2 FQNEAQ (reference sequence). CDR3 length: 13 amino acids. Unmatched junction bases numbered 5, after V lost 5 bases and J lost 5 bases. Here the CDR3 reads CASSPRGRDEQYF. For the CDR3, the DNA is TGTGCCAGCAGCCCCAGGGGGCGCGACGAGCAGTACTTC.

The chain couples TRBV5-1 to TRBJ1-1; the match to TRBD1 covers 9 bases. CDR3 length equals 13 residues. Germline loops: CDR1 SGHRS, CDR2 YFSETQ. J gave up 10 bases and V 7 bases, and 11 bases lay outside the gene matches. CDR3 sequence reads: CASGTRTGEGAFF. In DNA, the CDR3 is TGCGCCAGCGGAACAAGGACAGGGGAGGGAGCTTTCTTT.

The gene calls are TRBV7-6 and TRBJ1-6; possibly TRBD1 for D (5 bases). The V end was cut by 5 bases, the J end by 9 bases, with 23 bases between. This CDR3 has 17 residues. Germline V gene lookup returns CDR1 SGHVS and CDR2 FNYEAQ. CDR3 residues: CASSPRTGPGFGSPLHF. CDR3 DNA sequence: TGTGCCAGCAGCCCCCGGACGGGTCCAGGGTTTGGTTCACCCCTCCACTTT.

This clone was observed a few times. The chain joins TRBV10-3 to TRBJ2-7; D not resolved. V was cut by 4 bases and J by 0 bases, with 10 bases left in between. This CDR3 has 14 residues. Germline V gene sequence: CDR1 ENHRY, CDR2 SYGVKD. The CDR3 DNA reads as TGTGCCATCAGTGCCCTTCCTATCTCCTACGAGCAGTACTTC. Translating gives CAISALPISYEQYF.

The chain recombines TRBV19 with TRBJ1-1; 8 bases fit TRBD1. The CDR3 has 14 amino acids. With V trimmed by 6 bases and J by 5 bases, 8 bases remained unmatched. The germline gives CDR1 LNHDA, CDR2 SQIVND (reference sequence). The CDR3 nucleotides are TGTGCCAGTAGCTTAGGACAGGGAAAGACTGAAGCTTTCTTT. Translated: CASSLGQGKTEAFF.

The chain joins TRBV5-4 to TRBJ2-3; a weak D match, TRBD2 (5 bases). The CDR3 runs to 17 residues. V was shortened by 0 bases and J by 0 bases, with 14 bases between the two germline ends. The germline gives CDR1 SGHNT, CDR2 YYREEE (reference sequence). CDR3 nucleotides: TGTGCCAGCAGCTTGGTTGGACGGGGATCTAGCACAGATACGCAGTATTTT. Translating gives CASSLVGRGSSTDTQYF.

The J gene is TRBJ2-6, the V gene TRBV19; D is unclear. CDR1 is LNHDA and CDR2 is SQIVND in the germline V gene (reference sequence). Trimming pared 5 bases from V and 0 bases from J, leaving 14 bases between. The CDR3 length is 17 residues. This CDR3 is CASSGWAASSGANVLTF. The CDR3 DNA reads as TGTGCCAGTAGTGGTTGGGCAGCCTCCTCTGGGGCCAACGTCCTGACTTTC.

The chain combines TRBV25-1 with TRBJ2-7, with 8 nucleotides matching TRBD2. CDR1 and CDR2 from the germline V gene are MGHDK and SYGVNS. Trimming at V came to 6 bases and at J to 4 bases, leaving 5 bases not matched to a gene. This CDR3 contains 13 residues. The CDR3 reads CASRASGGYEQYF. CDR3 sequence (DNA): TGTGCCAGCAGGGCAAGCGGGGGTTACGAGCAGTACTTC.

CDR3 nucleotides: TGCGCCAGCAGTGTAAATCGTCAGGGGGCTGAAGCTTTCTTT. It encodes CASSVNRQGAEAFF. V gene TRBV10-1 combines with J gene TRBJ1-1; TRBD1 matches 7 bases. V shed 4 bases and J 6 bases; nucleotides not matched to a gene: 8. The germline V gene has CDR1 WNHNN and CDR2 SYGVQD (reference sequence). This CDR3 has 14 residues.

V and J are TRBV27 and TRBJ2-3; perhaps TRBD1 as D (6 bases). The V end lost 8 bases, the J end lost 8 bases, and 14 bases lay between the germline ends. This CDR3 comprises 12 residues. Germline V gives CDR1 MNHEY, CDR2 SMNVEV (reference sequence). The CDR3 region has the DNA TGTGCCAGCCGAGAGGGGGTGGGTACGCAGTATTTT. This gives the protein CASREGVGTQYF.